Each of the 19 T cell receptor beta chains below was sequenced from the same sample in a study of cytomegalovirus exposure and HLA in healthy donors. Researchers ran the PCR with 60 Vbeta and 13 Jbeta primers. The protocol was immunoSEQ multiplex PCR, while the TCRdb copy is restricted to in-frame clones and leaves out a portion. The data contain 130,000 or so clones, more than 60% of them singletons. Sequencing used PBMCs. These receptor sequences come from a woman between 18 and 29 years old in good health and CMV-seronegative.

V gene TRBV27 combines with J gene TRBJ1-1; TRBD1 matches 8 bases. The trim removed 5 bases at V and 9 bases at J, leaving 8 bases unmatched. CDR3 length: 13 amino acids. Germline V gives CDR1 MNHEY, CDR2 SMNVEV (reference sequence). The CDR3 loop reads CASSPSRTGKAFF. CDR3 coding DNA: TGTGCCAGCAGTCCCTCCCGGACAGGGAAAGCTTTCTTT.

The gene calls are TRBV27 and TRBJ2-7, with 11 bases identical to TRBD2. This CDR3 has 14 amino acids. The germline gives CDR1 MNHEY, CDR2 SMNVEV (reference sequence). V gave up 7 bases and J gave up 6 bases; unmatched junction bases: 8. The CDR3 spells CASKGSGRAGEQYF. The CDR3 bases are TGTGCCAGCAAAGGTAGCGGGAGGGCCGGCGAGCAGTACTTC.

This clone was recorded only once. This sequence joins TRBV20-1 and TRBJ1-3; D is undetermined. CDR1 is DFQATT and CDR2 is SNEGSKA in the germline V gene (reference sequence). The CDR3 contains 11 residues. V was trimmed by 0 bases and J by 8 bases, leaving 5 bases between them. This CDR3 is CSARDRDTIYF. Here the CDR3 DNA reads TGCAGTGCTAGAGATCGGGACACCATATATTTT.

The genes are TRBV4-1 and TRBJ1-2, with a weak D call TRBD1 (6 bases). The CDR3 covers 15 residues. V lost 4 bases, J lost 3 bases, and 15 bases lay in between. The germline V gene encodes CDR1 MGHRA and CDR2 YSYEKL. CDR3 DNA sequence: TGCGCCAGCAGCCCGATCAGGGGTTTGGACTATGGCTACACCTTC. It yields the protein CASSPIRGLDYGYTF.

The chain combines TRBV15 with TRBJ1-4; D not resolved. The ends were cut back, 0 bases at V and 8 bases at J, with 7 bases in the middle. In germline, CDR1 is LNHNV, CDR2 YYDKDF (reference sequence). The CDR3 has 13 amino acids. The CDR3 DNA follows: TGTGCCACCAGCAGAGATAAGAGGGAAAAACTGTTTTTT. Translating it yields CATSRDKREKLFF. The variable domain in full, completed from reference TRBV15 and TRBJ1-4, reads DAMVIQNPRYQVTQFGKPVTLSCSQTLNHNVMYWYQQKSSQAPKLLFHYYDKDFNNEADTPDNFQSRRPNTSFCFLDIRSPGLGDTAMYLCATSRDKREKLFFGSGTQLSVL.

The CDR3 region has the DNA TGTGCCAGCAGCAATGGGTTGGAGGCAAGAACGCAGTATTTT. This encodes CASSNGLEARTQYF. The chain couples TRBV7-2 to TRBJ2-3; the D gene is possibly TRBD2 (5 bases). The ends were cut back, 5 bases at V and 9 bases at J, with 18 bases in the middle. Germline V lookup: CDR1 SGHTA, CDR2 FQGNSA. The CDR3 runs to 14 residues.

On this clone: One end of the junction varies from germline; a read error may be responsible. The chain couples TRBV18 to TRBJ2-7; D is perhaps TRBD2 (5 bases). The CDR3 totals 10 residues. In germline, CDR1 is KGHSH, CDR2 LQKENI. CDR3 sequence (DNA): TGTGCCAGCTCACTGGGGAGTATTAGCTTC. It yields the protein CASSLGSISF.

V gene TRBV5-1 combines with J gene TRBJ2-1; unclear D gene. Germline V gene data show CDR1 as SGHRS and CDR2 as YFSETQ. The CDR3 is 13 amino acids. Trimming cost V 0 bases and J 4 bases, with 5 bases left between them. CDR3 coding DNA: TGCGCCAGCAGCTTGGACGGTTACAATGAGCAGTTCTTC. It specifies CASSLDGYNEQFF. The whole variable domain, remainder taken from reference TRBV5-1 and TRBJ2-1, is KAGVTQTPRYLIKTRGQQVTLSCSPISGHRSVSWYQQTPGQGLQFLFEYFSETQRNKGNFPGRFSGRQFSNSRSEMNVSTLELGDSALYLCASSLDGYNEQFFGPGTRLTVL.

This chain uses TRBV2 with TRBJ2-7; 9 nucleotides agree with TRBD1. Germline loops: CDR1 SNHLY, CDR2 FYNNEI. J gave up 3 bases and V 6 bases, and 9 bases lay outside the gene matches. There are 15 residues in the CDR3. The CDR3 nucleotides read TGTGCCAGCAGAGAGGGACAGGGAGGCGACTACGAGCAGTACTTC. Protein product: CASREGQGGDYEQYF.

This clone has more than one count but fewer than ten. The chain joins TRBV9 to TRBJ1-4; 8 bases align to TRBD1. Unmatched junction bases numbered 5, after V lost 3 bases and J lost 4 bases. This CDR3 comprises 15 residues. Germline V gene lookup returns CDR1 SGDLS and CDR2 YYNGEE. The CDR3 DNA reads TGTGCCAGCAGCGGAGAACAGGGGGTTAATGAAAAACTGTTTTTT. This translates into CASSGEQGVNEKLFF.

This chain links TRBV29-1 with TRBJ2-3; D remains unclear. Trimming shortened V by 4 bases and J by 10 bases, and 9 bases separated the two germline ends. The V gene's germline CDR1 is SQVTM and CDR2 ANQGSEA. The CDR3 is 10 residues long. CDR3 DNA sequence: TGCAGCGTTGGAAATCCGGCGCAGTATTTT. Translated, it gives CSVGNPAQYF.

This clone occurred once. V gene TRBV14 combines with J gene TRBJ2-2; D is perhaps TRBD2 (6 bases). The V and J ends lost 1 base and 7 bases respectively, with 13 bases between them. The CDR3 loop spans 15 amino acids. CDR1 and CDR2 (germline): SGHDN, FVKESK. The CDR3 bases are TGTGCCAGCAGCCAAGTATCGGCTAGCGTCGGGGAGCTGTTTTTT. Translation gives CASSQVSASVGELFF.

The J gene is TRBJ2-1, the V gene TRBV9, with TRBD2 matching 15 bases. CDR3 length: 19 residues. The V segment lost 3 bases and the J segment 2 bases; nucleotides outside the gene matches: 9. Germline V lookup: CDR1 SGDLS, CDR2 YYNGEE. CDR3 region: CASSAHGGTSGRTYNEQFF. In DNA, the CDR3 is TGTGCCAGCAGCGCTCACGGAGGGACTAGCGGGAGGACCTACAATGAGCAGTTCTTC.

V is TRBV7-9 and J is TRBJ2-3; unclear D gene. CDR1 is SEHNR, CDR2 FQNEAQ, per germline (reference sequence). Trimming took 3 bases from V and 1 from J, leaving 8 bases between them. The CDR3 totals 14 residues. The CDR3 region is CASSFLIGTDTQYF. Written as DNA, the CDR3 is TGTGCCAGCAGCTTTCTTATAGGCACAGATACGCAGTATTTT.

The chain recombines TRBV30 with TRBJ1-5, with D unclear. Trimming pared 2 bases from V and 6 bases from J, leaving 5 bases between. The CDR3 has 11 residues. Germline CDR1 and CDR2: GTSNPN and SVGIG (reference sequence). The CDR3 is CAWSIFQPQHF. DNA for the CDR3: TGTGCCTGGAGTATCTTTCAGCCCCAGCATTTT.

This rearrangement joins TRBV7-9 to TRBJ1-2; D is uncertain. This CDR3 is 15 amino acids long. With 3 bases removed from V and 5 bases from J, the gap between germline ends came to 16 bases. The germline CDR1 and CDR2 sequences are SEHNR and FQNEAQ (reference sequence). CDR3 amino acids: CASSFRASHFYGYTF. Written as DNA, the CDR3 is TGTGCCAGCAGCTTTAGAGCGTCACACTTTTATGGCTACACCTTC.

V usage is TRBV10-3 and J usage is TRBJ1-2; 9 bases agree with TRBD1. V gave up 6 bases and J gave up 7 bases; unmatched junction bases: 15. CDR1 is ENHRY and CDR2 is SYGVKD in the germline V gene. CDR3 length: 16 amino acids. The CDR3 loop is CAIREPGTGSTRGYTF. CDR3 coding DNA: TGTGCCATCAGGGAACCCGGGACAGGGAGTACCCGTGGCTACACCTTC.

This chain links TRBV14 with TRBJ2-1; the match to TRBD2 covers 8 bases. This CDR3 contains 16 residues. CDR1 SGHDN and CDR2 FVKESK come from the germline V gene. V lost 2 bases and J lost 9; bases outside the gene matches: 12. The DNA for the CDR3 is TGTGCCAGCAGCCAAATTGGGACTAGAAAGGCCAGTGAGCAGTTCTTC. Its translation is CASSQIGTRKASEQFF.

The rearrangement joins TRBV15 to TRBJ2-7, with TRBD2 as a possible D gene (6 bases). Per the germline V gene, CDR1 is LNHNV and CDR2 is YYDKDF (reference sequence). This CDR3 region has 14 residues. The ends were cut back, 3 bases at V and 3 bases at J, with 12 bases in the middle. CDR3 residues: CATSRGLADYEQYF. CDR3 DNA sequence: TGTGCCACCAGCAGGGGACTGGCGGACTACGAGCAGTACTTC. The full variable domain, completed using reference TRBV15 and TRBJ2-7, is DAMVIQNPRYQVTQFGKPVTLSCSQTLNHNVMYWYQQKSSQAPKLLFHYYDKDFNNEADTPDNFQSRRPNTSFCFLDIRSPGLGDTAMYLCATSRGLADYEQYFGPGTRLTVT.